A selection of T cell receptor beta chains follows, all from one sample in a study of CD8 T cells in Susac syndrome. TCRdb reprocessed the immunoSEQ multiplex PCR reads via MiXCR and lists one record per CDR3 protein. The sample lists 300,000 to 350,000 distinct CDR3 sequences, about 91% occurring once. Sequencing used CD4+ T cells from PBMCs. Every receptor here comes from a human donor with multiple sclerosis. The conserved cysteine and the conserved F or W are not part of the CDR3 here.

>TRBV5-1|TRBJ2-5
ASSLGAGQQETQY
>TRBV7-9|TRBJ1-1
ASSLGNTLGAF
>TRBV23-1|TRBJ2-1
ASSKGQGGNEQF
>TRBV29-1|TRBJ2-1
SVSPQGNEQF
>TRBV7-2|TRBJ2-7
ASSLVSGGSYEQY
>TRBV29-1|TRBJ1-1
SVSGQGRTEAF
>TRBV7-9|TRBJ1-1
ASSLYGNTEAF
>TRBV19|TRBJ1-2
ASSSRDGYGYT
>TRBV15|TRBJ2-5
ATSRERGTQSQTQY
>TRBV4-1|TRBJ2-1
ASSQDRQYPYNEQF
>TRBV10-1|TRBJ2-2
ASSESRGQAIGKLF
>TRBV7-9|TRBJ2-5
ASSLTERPGTQY
>TRBV19|TRBJ1-2
ASSNQGVGYGYT
>TRBV5-1|TRBJ2-2
ASTYSAGELF
>TRBV5-6|TRBJ2-4
ASSLRENIQY
>TRBV11-1|TRBJ2-7
ASSFVDRAAHEQY
>TRBV5-1|TRBJ2-1
ASSWGTGINEQF
>TRBV20-1|TRBJ2-3
SARDWGRGSPDTQY
>TRBV29-1|TRBJ2-6
SVQTRGSSGANVLT
>TRBV30|TRBJ2-3
AWSEELAATDTQY
>TRBV11-3|TRBJ1-1
ASSLVDSGAF
>TRBV3-1|TRBJ2-3
ASSQDLGTDTQY
>TRBV29-1|TRBJ2-5
SVEPGTSGTGQETQY
>TRBV15|TRBJ2-1
ATSRDPAGVSSYNEQF
>TRBV6-5|TRBJ1-6
ASSPQGIGSPLH
>TRBV20-1|TRBJ1-5
SASGGPQPQH
>TRBV6-1|TRBJ1-4
ASSDKRTATTNEKLF
>TRBV5-1|TRBJ1-1
ASSLALGAEAF